These 3 T cell receptor beta chains were all obtained from the same sample, sequenced in a study of shared clonotypes between healthy human individuals. Assay: immunoSEQ multiplex PCR; the TCRdb copy retains only in-frame clones and omits some. The sample shows more than 2,000,000 clones, more than 90% of them seen only once. The material sequenced was naive CD4+ T cells sorted from blood. Subset of the sample: CD45RA+ positively selected. The receptor set was obtained from a man between 18 and 29 years old in good health.

The chain links TRBV5-1 to TRBJ1-2; 8 bases fit TRBD1. V lost 9 bases, J lost 5 bases, and 12 bases stayed unmatched. Germline V gene sequence: CDR1 SGHRS, CDR2 YFSETQ. This CDR3 is 14 amino acids long. In DNA, the CDR3 is TGCGCCACCAACGCTGGGACAGGCTTGTATGGCTACACCTTC. This sequence encodes CATNAGTGLYGYTF. Drawing the rest from reference TRBV5-1 and TRBJ1-2, the complete variable domain is KAGVTQTPRYLIKTRGQQVTLSCSPISGHRSVSWYQQTPGQGLQFLFEYFSETQRNKGNFPGRFSGRQFSNSRSEMNVSTLELGDSALYLCATNAGTGLYGYTFGSGTRLTVV.

This chain uses TRBV9 with TRBJ1-6; 9 bases are shared with TRBD1. This CDR3 contains 16 residues. V trimming: 3 bases; J trimming: 8 bases; junction bases outside the gene matches: 9. Germline assignment: CDR1 SGDLS and CDR2 YYNGEE. This CDR3 reads CASSAGQGFADSPLHF. CDR3 nucleotides: TGTGCCAGCAGCGCCGGACAGGGGTTTGCAGATTCACCCCTCCACTTT.

The V call is TRBV10-2, the J call TRBJ2-3; 9 bases agree with TRBD2. Per the germline V gene, CDR1 is WSHSY and CDR2 is SAAADI. Losses at the gene ends were 3 bases for V and 1 base for J; bases not matched to a gene: 14. CDR3 length: 19 residues. CDR3 sequence: CASSEAPGLAFGGTDTQYF. DNA for the CDR3: TGCGCCAGCAGTGAAGCCCCCGGACTAGCGTTCGGGGGCACAGATACGCAGTATTTT.